This record concerns one T cell receptor beta chain sequence. The antigen is undetermined. The sample comes from a study of OX40 agonist ivuxolimab in advanced cancers. Study-wide background: As their treatment, patients were administered ivuxolimab, an agonistic anti-OX40 (CD134) antibody. Broader study findings: Some nonresponders also had low normalized T-cell clonal expansion. Antigen specificity was not determined for the expanded peripheral T cells. Among the lowest levels of clonal expansion were found in partial responders at 0.1-3.0 mg/kg.

Assay used: immunoSEQ multiplex PCR; TCRdb lists only in-frame clones, some missing. This repertoire shows fewer than 85,000 clones, around 83% found once; its top ten account for around 0.76%. Trimming pared 2 bases from V and 4 bases from J, leaving 17 bases between. Germline assignment: CDR1 SGHTA and CDR2 FQGTGA. This CDR3 comprises 16 residues. The sequence derives from an adult with an advanced solid tumor such as melanoma, head and neck, liver or kidney cancer. This rearrangement joins TRBV7-3 to TRBJ1-1; a possible D gene is TRBD1 (6 bases). Sample: CD4+ or CD8+ T cells sorted from blood, taken in a trial of the OX40 agonist ivuxolimab. The CDR3 sequence: CASSLYGPKQGTEAFF. The CDR3 DNA is TGTGCCAGCAGCTTATATGGGCCGAAACAGGGCACTGAAGCTTTCTTT.